Described below is a single TCR beta chain sequence and its context. Its antigen remains unidentified. This sample was taken from a study of T cell repertoires in cytomegalovirus infection. Across the study: Researchers turned to recently identified HLA-C-restricted CMV epitopes as well as well-studied HLA-B-restricted ones. Public TCR beta signatures marked donors with CMV infection and the matching HLA.

MiXCR was run by TCRdb on the reads, yielding one entry per CDR3 protein. This table holds about 400,000 distinct CDR3 sequences, about 34% found once. Between the trimmed V and J ends, which lost 6 bases and 3 bases, there was a span of 9 bases. CDR1 SGHRS and CDR2 YFSETQ come from the germline V gene. This CDR3 region has 13 residues. This chain links TRBV5-1 with TRBJ1-4; no clear D gene. The sequence was collected from a human donor in good health (CMV status not recorded). Some clones in this sample may be carry-over from other donors' samples. Specimen: cultured PBMCs, collected from culture after CMV antigen stimulation. CDR3 residues: CASTTGANEKLFF. CDR3 coding DNA: TGCGCCAGCACAACCGGGGCTAATGAAAAACTGTTTTTT.